This record concerns one T cell receptor (beta chain) sequence. The source of the sample is a study of T cell responses to AZD1222 COVID-19 vaccine. Some clones are missing from TCRdb's copy, which holds only in-frame ones; the method was immunoSEQ multiplex PCR. The sample lists around 100,000 clones, around 90% occurring once. Germline V gene data show CDR1 as SNHLY and CDR2 as FYNNEI. The CDR3 extends over 16 amino acids. V lost 4 bases to trimming and J lost 3 bases, with 19 bases between them. This sequence was found in an adult in good health. The chain carries TRBV2 and TRBJ2-7; D not certain. The source was peripheral blood, collected on day 0 of AZD1222 vaccination. The DNA of the CDR3 is TGTGCCAGCAGTGGGGCATCGGACCGGATTCTCTACGAGCAGTACTTC. Translated: CASSGASDRILYEQYF.